This T cell receptor beta chain appears in the sequencing data of a study of early T cells in non-severe SARS-CoV-2 infection. About the research overall: Sequencing input comprised bulk RNA from unsorted whole blood; chain pairing was not available.

The CDR3 is 14 amino acids. V was shortened by 6 bases and J by 3 bases, with 15 bases between the two germline ends. In germline, CDR1 is LNHDA, CDR2 SQIVND (reference sequence). TCRdb reprocessed the 5' RACE reads via MiXCR and lists one record per CDR3 protein. The data hold 35,000 to 50,000 distinct CDR3 sequences, with around 5.4% observed a single time. In its sample, this clonotype was seen many times. This receptor was obtained from an adult who was a healthcare worker with PCR-confirmed SARS-CoV-2 infection or an uninfected control (not recorded which). Sequences were derived from whole blood, sampled at baseline. The chain couples TRBV19 to TRBJ2-7; D might be TRBD2 (5 bases). CDR3 in DNA: TGTGCCAGTAGCCCGAGAGTCGGGGTCTACGAGCAGTACTTC. Its translation is CASSPRVGVYEQYF.